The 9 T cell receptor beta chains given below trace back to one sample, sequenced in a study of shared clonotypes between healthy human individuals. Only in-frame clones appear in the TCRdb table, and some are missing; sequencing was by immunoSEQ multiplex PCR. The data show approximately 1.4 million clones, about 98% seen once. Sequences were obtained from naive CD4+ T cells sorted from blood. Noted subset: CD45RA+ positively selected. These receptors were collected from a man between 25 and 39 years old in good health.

The CDR3 nucleotides are TGTGCCAGCAGCCCCCGACAGGGGAAGGATGAGCAGTTCTTC. It specifies CASSPRQGKDEQFF. The genes are TRBV9 and TRBJ2-1; 8 bases are a match to TRBD1. The CDR3 consists of 14 residues. With V trimmed by 4 bases and J by 8 bases, 8 bases remained unmatched. Germline V gene data show CDR1 as SGDLS and CDR2 as YYNGEE.

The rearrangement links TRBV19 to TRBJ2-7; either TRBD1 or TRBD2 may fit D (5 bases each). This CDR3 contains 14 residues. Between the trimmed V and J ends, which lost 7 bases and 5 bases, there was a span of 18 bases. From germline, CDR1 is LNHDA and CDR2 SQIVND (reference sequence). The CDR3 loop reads CASKLGTGSHEQYF. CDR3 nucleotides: TGTGCCAGTAAGTTGGGGACGGGGTCTCACGAGCAGTACTTC.

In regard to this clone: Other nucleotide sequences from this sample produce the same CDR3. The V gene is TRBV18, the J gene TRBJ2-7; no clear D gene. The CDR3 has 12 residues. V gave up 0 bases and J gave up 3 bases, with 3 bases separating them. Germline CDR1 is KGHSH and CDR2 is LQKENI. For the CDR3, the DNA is TGTGCCAGCTCACCACCTGGCTACGAGCAGTACTTC. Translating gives CASSPPGYEQYF.

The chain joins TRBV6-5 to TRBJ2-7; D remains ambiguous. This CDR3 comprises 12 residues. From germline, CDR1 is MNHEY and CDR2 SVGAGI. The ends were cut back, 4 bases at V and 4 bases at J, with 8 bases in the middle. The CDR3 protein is CASSSLRYEQYF. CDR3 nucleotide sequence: TGTGCCAGCAGTTCCCTTAGGTACGAGCAGTACTTC.

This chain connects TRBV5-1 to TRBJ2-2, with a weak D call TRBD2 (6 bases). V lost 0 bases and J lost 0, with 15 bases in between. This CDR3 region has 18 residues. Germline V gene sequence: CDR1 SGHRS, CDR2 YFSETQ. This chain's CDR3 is CASSLEQVRRANTGELFF. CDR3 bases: TGCGCCAGCAGCTTGGAACAGGTCCGGAGGGCGAACACCGGGGAGCTGTTTTTT.

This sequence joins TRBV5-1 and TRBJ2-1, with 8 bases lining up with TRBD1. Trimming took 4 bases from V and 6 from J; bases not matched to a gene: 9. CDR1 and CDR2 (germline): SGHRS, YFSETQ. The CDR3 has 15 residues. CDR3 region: CASSKWQGALNEQFF. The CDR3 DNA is TGCGCCAGCAGCAAGTGGCAGGGGGCGCTCAATGAGCAGTTCTTC.

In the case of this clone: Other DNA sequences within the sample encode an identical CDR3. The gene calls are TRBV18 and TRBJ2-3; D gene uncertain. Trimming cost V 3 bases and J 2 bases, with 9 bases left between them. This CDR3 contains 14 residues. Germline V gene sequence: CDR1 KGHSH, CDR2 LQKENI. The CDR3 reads CASSPGPSTDTQYF. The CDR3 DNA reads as TGTGCCAGCTCACCGGGTCCCTCCACAGATACGCAGTATTTT.

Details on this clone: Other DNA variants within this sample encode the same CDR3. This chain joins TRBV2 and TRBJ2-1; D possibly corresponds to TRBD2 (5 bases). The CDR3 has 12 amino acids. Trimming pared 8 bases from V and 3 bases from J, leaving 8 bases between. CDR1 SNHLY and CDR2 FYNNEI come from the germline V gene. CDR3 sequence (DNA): TGTGCCAGCCGGGAAGGCTACAATGAGCAGTTCTTC. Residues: CASREGYNEQFF.

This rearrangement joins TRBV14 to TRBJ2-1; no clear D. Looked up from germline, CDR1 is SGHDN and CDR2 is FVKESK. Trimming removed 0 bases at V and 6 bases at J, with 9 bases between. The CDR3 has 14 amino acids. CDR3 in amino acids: CASSQDFRINEQFF. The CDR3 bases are TGTGCCAGCAGCCAAGACTTCAGGATCAATGAGCAGTTCTTC.